The subject of this entry is one T cell receptor (beta chain). Its antigen is undetermined. Built from TCR beta cDNA, the libraries had unique molecular identifiers in them. TCRdb re-called the PCR reads through MiXCR, storing one row per CDR3 protein. Counted here are 380,000 or so distinct CDR3 sequences, less than 40% occurring once; the ten biggest clones make up 13%. This specimen comes from a study of post-analysis software for immune sequencing data. Notes on the study in general: In patients, TRBV5-6, TRBV5-1 and TRBV20-1 belonged to roughly five TRBV segments found more frequently than in controls.

This CDR3 is 14 amino acids long. V was clipped by 0 bases and J by 5 bases, with 11 bases between them. Germline V CDR1 and CDR2: SGDLS, YYNGEE. The source material was blood. This clonotype was obtained from a girl aged 5 to 17 with multiple sclerosis. J is TRBJ2-5 and V is TRBV9, with D unclear. CDR3 in amino acids: CASSVELAGETQYF. The CDR3 DNA follows: TGTGCCAGCAGCGTAGAGCTGGCCGGGGAGACCCAGTACTTC. The whole variable domain, filled in from reference TRBV9 and TRBJ2-5, reads DSGVTQTPKHLITATGQRVTLRCSPRSGDLSVYWYQQSLDQGLQFLIQYYNGEERAKGNILERFSAQQFPDLHSELNLSSLELGDSALYFCASSVELAGETQYFGPGTRLLVL.